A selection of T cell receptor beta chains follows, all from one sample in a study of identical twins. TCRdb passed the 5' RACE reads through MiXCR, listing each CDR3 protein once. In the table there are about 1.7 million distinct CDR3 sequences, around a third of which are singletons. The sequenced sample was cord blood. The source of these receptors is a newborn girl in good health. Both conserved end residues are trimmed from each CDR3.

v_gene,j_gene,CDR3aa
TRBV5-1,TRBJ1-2,ASSLARDSQANYGYT
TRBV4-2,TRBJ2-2,ASSQDLGPGRTNTGELF
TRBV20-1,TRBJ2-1,SARAGTSGREQF
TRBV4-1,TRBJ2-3,ASSQGLRTSGSTDTQY
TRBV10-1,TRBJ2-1,ASSESPLRGGFYNEQF
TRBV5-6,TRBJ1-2,ASTSRRTNYGYT
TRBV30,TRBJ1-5,AWTPDNHSNQPQH
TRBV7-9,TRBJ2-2,ASSLPGQANTGELF
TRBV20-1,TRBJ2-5,SARLQGREETQY
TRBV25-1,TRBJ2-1,ASSESGASAYNEQF
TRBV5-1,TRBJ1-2,ASSFWTLTGKDGYT
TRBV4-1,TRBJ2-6,ASSQDPGQILVSGANVLT
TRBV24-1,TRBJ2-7,ATSDQFPGSRGDYEQY
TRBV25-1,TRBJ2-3,ASSGAGGPPSTDTQY
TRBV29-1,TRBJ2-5,SVAAQYQETQY
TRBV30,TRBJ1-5,AWSRDSRNQPQH
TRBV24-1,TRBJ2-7,ATSDLWDSSYEQY
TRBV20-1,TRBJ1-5,SARASHNQPQH
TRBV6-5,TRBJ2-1,ASSHGPGQF
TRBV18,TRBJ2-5,ASSPDETQY
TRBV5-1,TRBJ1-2,ASSPVSNYGYT
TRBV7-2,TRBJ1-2,ASEGWDNYGYT
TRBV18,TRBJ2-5,ASSLTRRY
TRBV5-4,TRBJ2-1,ASSLDPGPLREQF
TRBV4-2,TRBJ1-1,ASSPLSRETEAF
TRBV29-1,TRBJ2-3,SVAGQGATDTQY
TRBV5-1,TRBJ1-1,ASSLGRAGLEVMNTEAF
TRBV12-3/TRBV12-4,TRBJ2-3,ASSLSGAGGDTQY
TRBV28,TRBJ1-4,ASTSSLGKLF
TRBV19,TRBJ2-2,ASTPGQAMNTGELF
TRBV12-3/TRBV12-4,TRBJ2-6,ASTFGANVLT
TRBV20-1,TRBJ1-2,SARKYGGHYGYT
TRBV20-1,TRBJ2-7,SARGASGTNEQY
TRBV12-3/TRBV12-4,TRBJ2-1,ASSQRGPTYNEQF
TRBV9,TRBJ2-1,ASSRGGPHNEQF
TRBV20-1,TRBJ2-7,SARYLGQGTYEQY
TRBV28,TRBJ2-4,ASSLGGGWALGAKNIQY
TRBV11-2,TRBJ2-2,ASSFDRGDTGELF
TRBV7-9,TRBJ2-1,ASRNRGLAGGVSYNEQF